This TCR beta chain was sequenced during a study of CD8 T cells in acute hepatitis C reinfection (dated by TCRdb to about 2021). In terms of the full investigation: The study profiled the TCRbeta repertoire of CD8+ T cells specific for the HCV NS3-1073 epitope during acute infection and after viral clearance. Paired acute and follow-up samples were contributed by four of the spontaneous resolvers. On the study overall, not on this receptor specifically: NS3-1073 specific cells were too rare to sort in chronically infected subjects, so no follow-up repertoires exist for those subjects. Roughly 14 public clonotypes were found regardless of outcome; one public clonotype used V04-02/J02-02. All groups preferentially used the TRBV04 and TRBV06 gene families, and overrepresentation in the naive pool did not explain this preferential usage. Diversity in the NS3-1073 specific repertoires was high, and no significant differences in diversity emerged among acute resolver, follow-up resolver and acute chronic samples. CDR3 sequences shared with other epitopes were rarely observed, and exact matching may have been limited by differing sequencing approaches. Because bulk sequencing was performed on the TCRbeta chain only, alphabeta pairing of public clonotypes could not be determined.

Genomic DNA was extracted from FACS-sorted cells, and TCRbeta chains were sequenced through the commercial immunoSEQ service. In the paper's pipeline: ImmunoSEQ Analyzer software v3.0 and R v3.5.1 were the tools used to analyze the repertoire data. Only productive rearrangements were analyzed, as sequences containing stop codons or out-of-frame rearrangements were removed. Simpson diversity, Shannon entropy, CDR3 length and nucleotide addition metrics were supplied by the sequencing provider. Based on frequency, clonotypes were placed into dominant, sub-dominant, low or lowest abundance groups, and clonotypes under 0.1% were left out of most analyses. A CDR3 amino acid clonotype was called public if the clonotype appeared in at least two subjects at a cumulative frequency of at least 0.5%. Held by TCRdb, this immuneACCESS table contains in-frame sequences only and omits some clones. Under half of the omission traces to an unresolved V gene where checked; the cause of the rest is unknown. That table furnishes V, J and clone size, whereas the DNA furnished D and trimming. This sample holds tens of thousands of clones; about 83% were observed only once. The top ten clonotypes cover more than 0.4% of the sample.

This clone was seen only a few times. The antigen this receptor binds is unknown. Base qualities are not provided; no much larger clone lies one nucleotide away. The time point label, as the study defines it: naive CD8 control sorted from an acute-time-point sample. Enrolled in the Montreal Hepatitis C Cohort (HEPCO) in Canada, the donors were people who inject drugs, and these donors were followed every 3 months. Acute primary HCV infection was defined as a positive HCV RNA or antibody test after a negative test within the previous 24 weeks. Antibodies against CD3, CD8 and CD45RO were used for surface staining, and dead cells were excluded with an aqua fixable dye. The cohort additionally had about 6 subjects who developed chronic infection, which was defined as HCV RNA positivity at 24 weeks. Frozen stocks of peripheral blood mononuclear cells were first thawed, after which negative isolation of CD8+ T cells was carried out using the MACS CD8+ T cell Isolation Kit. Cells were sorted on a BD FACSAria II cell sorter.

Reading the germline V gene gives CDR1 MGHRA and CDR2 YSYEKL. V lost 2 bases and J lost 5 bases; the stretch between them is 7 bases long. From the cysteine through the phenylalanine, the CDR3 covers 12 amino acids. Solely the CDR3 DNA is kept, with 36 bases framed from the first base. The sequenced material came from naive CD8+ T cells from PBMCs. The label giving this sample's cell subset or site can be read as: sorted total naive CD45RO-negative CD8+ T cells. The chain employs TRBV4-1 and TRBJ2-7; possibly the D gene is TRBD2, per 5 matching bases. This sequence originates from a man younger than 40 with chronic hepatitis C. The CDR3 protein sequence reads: CASSQSGNEQYF. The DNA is TGCGCCAGCAGCCAATCCGGGAACGAGCAGTACTTC.